This note documents a single T cell receptor (beta chain) sequence. The antigen it recognizes is unknown. No base quality information exists; no much larger clone differs at one position. Additional DNA sequences in this sample encode the identical CDR3. The sample comes from a study of Ad26.COV2.S vaccination and SARS-CoV-2 variants (dated by TCRdb to the early 2020s). General notes on the study: Donors in the vaccine arm were drawn from COV1001, a multicentre, randomized, double-blind, placebo-controlled phase I-IIa trial testing Ad26.COV2.S in healthy adults. Ad26.COV2.S was given intramuscularly at 5x10^10 or 1x10^11 viral particles, as a single shot or as two shots 56 days apart. TCRbeta repertoire sequencing was used to assess the specificity and breadth of SARS-CoV-2-reactive T cell receptors after Ad26.COV2.S vaccination. A total of some 30 samples were included in the TCR-sequenced set, comprising around 19 Ad26.COV2.S vaccine recipients, 5 placebo recipients and 8 SARS-CoV-2 convalescent individuals. Trial participants were randomized into five groups of five, in which low-dose or high-dose Ad26.COV2.S was given once or twice, or placebo was given on both occasions. Blinding of investigators to trial group allocation was maintained during experiments and outcome assessment. Broad study findings and their caveats: The authors noted that the TCR breadth and depth analyses may have underestimated total T cell responses. Vaccine and placebo recipients had comparable non-spike TCR breadth, which fits with the vaccine containing only spike. Compared with placebo recipients, Ad26.COV2.S recipients showed higher spike-specific TCR breadth (P = 0.0014). After vaccination, substantial breadth of spike-specific CD8+ and CD4+ T cell responses was reported. The study lacked the statistical power to compare responses across vaccine doses or regimens.

The immunoSEQ Assay was the method used to sequence TCRbeta CDR3 regions. After extraction, genomic DNA underwent amplification by bias-controlled multiplex PCR, followed by high-throughput sequencing. As for how the authors treated the data: To quantify the absolute abundance of each unique TCRbeta CDR3 region, sequences were collapsed and filtered. T cell fraction was estimated by normalizing TCRbeta template counts to usable DNA, which was measured by amplifying reference genes present in all nucleated cells. Repertoire TCRs were annotated as SARS-CoV-2-specific when V gene, CDR3 amino acid sequence and J gene were exactly matched to a known reactive TCR set. The reference SARS-CoV-2 TCR set came from MIRA and was filtered for enrichment in COVID-19-positive ImmuneCODE repertoires, removing public or cross-reactive TCRs. Based on the MIRA antigens, annotated TCRs were further analysed at the level of specific ORF or position within ORF. Breadth was defined as annotated unique rearrangements over total unique productive rearrangements; depth was the summed frequency of those rearrangements. TCR breadth was compared between groups using two-sided Wilcoxon rank-sum tests. Here the immuneACCESS table is served through TCRdb, limited to in-frame sequences with V and J called. Missing clones are a known gap in these copies; in checked studies unresolved V genes cover under half, and the rest lacks a known reason. The V and J calls and the clone size are those of that table, but D and trimming were determined from the DNA. Across this sample there are around 340,000 clones, with roughly 89% seen only once. Clones ranked in the top ten supply approximately 5% of the sample.

In the paper's terms, the treatment or condition label means: about 20 received Ad26.COV2.S at low or high dose, single or two shots; 5 received placebo; per-sample allocation not given. Repertoires of vaccine and placebo recipients were sequenced from samples collected on day 63 after the first injection. Between 29 July and 7 August 2020, Cohort 1b enrolled about 27 adults aged 18-55 years at one site in Boston, USA. Ad26.COV2.S was a replication-incompetent adenovirus type 26 vector that expressed a prefusion-stabilized SARS-CoV-2 spike protein derived from the original Wuhan strain. CDR1 SGHKS and CDR2 YYEKEE were looked up in the germline V gene (reference sequence). The CDR3 goes from the cysteine to the phenylalanine over 12 residues. Kept here is only the CDR3 DNA, which spans 36 bases and is read in frame from base 1. V is reduced by 4 bases and J by 0 bases, leaving a spacing of 4 bases between them.

This sequence uses TRBV5-5 and TRBJ1-1, with the D gene uncertain. This sequence originates from a person between 18 and 65 years old who received the Ad26.COV2.S COVID-19 vaccine or a placebo. The sample was peripheral blood, taken in a trial of Ad26.COV2.S vaccine versus placebo. The nucleotide sequence is given as TGTGCCAGCAGCCTTTTGAACACTGAAGCTTTCTTT. Its protein product is CASSLLNTEAFF.